One and the same sample provided the 10 T cell receptor beta chains below, sequenced in a study of blood T cell repertoires in COVID-19. The protocol was immunoSEQ multiplex PCR, while the TCRdb copy is restricted to in-frame clones and leaves out a portion. Altogether some 100,000 clones are present, approximately 79% being singletons, with the ten largest covering over 3.5%. The specimen sequenced was peripheral blood. Source of these receptors: a man in his sixties or seventies with COVID-19, enrolled during active disease.

The gene calls are TRBV5-1 and TRBJ1-2; tentative D call: TRBD1 (6 bases). CDR1 and CDR2 from the germline V gene are SGHRS and YFSETQ. Trimming pared 4 bases from V and 0 bases from J, leaving 10 bases between. The CDR3 has 14 residues. The CDR3 spells CASSVDRTNYGYTF. DNA of the CDR3: TGCGCCAGCAGCGTTGACAGGACTAACTATGGCTACACCTTC.

Remarks on this clone: One end of the junction is discordant with germline, which a read error may explain. The V and J genes are TRBV7-7 and TRBJ2-2; 7 positions agree with TRBD1. This CDR3 region has 15 residues. Looked up from germline, CDR1 is SSHAT and CDR2 is FNYEAQ (reference sequence). The CDR3 sequence is CASSVGTANTGELFF. CDR3 sequence (DNA): TGTGCTAGCAGCGTAGGGACAGCAAACACCGGGGAGCTGTTTTTT.

The CDR3 is CASSWDRGLKTQYF. DNA for the CDR3: TGTGCCAGCAGCTGGGACAGGGGGCTGAAGACCCAGTACTTC. The chain recombines TRBV6-5 with TRBJ2-5; 12 bases agree with TRBD1. V trimming: 6 bases; J trimming: 6 bases; junction bases outside the gene matches: 5. CDR1 and CDR2 (germline): MNHEY, SVGAGI. This CDR3 is 14 amino acids long.

The V and J genes are TRBV4-1 and TRBJ2-1, with 11 bases fitting TRBD2. The CDR3 is 15 amino acids. Germline V CDR1 and CDR2: MGHRA, YSYEKL. The trim removed 4 bases at V and 7 bases at J, leaving 6 bases unmatched. The CDR3 region is CASSRSSGGGNEQFF. In nucleotides, the CDR3 is TGCGCCAGCAGCCGAAGTAGCGGGGGGGGGAATGAGCAGTTCTTC.

The chain employs TRBV7-3 and TRBJ2-5, with 13 bases identical to TRBD2. Germline CDR1 is SGHTA and CDR2 is FQGTGA. The CDR3 has 18 residues. V trimming: 5 bases; J trimming: 7 bases; junction bases outside the gene matches: 16. CDR3 amino acids: CASSEPLLAGGGRGTQYF. CDR3 bases: TGTGCCAGCAGCGAGCCCCTACTAGCGGGAGGGGGCCGGGGGACCCAGTACTTC.

The sample holds a few counts of this clone. The V call is TRBV7-9, the J call TRBJ2-2; a weak D match, TRBD2 (6 bases). Germline loops: CDR1 SEHNR, CDR2 FQNEAQ (reference sequence). The CDR3 has 14 amino acids. V lost 4 bases to trimming and J lost 6 bases, with 12 bases between them. The CDR3 nucleotides are TGTGCCAGCAGCTCGACTAGTTTCTCCGGGGAGCTGTTTTTT. Residues: CASSSTSFSGELFF.

The chain is built from TRBV11-2 and TRBJ2-1, with D maybe TRBD1 (6 bases). The CDR3 loop spans 15 amino acids. Trimming removed 5 bases at V and 6 bases at J, with 17 bases between. The germline V gene encodes CDR1 SGHAT and CDR2 FQNNGV. The CDR3 region is CASSPTRTGSNEQFF. The CDR3 DNA is TGTGCCAGCAGCCCAACTCGAACAGGGTCCAATGAGCAGTTCTTC.

The V call is TRBV7-3, the J call TRBJ2-1, with 13 bases aligning to TRBD2. The CDR3 has 18 amino acids. Germline trimming cut 1 base from V and 9 bases from J; bases unmatched to any gene: 12. The germline gives CDR1 SGHTA, CDR2 FQGTGA. This CDR3 reads CASSLMGSGTSGNGEQFF. CDR3 in DNA: TGTGCCAGCAGCTTAATGGGATCCGGGACTAGCGGGAACGGTGAGCAGTTCTTC.

The genes are TRBV9 and TRBJ2-1, with 10 bases aligning to TRBD1. Germline V gene sequence: CDR1 SGDLS, CDR2 YYNGEE. J was trimmed by 10 bases and V by 2 bases; bases with no gene match: 15. The length of the CDR3 is 17 residues. The CDR3 is CASSVQTGTGDRGEQFF. The CDR3 nucleotides are TGTGCCAGCAGCGTCCAAACCGGGACAGGGGACCGTGGCGAGCAGTTCTTC.

The chain joins TRBV7-9 to TRBJ2-2, with 10 bases fitting TRBD2. The trim removed 5 bases at V and 3 bases at J, leaving 9 bases unmatched. CDR1 is SEHNR and CDR2 is FQNEAQ in the germline V gene (reference sequence). This CDR3 has 17 amino acids. CDR3 loop: CASSPSTSGTYTGELFF. DNA of the CDR3: TGTGCCAGCAGCCCCAGCACTAGCGGGACTTACACCGGGGAGCTGTTTTTT. Full variable domain (missing parts from reference TRBV7-9 and TRBJ2-2): DTGVSQNPRHKITKRGQNVTFRCDPISEHNRLYWYRQTLGQGPEFLTYFQNEAQLEKSRLLSDRFSAERPKGSFSTLEIQRTEQGDSAMYLCASSPSTSGTYTGELFFGEGSRLTVL.